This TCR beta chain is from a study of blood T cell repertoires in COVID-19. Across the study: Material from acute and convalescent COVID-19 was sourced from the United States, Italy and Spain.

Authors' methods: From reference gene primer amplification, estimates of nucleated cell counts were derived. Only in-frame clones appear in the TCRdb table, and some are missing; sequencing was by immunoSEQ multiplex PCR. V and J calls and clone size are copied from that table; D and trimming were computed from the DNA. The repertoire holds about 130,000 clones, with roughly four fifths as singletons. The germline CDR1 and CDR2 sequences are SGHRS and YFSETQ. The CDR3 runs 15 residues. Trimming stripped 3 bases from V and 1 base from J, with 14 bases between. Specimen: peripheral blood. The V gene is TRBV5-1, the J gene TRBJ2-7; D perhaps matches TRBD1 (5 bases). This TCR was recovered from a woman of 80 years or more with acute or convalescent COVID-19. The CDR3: CASSSNPDSSYEQYF. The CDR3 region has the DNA TGCGCCAGCAGCTCGAATCCCGACAGTTCCTACGAGCAGTACTTC.